This T cell receptor (beta chain) appears in the sequencing data of a study of blood T cell repertoires in COVID-19. Study information: Whether acute or convalescent, the COVID-19 samples came from the United States, Italy and Spain. T cells, B-cell-depleted T cells, or PBMCs supplied cDNA or gDNA.

Source study methods: From reference gene primer amplification, estimates of nucleated cell counts were derived. Generated by immunoSEQ multiplex PCR, the TCRdb table keeps only in-frame clones and is missing some. The DNA gave D and trimming, while V, J and clone size come from that table. The table records 160,000 or so clones, roughly nine tenths of them present only once. This TCR was recovered from a woman in her sixties or seventies with acute or convalescent COVID-19. The sample taken for sequencing was peripheral blood.

Written as DNA, the CDR3 is TGTGCCAGCAGCTTGGAAGGGGACATAACACATCATAGCAATCAGCCCCAGCATTTT. Translated: CASSLEGDITHHSNQPQHF. The chain carries TRBV5-5 and TRBJ1-5; maybe TRBD1 (6 bases). The V end lost 0 bases, the J end lost 0 bases, and 19 bases lay between the germline ends. CDR3 length equals 19 residues. Germline V gives CDR1 SGHKS, CDR2 YYEKEE (reference sequence).